The clone carrying this T cell receptor beta chain was seen more than once but under ten times. Its specificity is unknown. Just one base apart from a much larger clone, this may be a read error. This CDR3 spans 18 amino acids. Germline values: CDR1 SNHLY, CDR2 FYNNEI. This record belongs to a study of response to subunit inactivated influenza vaccine. Whole-study findings and limits: The authors suggested that few new T cells are recruited per seasonal influenza vaccination.

TCRdb redid the calling of the RT-PCR reads with MiXCR, one entry per CDR3 protein. The sample contains some 640,000 distinct CDR3 sequences, approximately 15% of which appear only once. The TCR sequence derives from a man between 45 and 60 years old who received an inactivated influenza vaccine. Material: PBMCs from blood, obtained 14 days before vaccination. The rearrangement uses TRBV2 and TRBJ2-1, with 9 bases that match TRBD2. CDR3 sequence (DNA): TGTGCCTGCAGTTCCCCGGGGCTAGCGGGGCACTCCTACAATGAGCAGTTCTTC. This sequence encodes CACSSPGLAGHSYNEQFF.